One and the same sample provided the 5 T cell receptor beta chains below, sequenced in a study of T-cell memory formation after mild COVID-19. TCRdb re-called the 5' RACE reads with MiXCR, one entry per CDR3 protein. Of about 290,000 distinct CDR3 sequences listed, roughly 18% are singletons. Material: PBMCs or a T cell subset sorted from them (not recorded which). Source of these receptors: a man aged 18 to 30 who had mild COVID-19 (a few samples of this study predate the infection). Cell type and time point are not known.

This clonotype turned up a few times. This chain joins TRBV5-1 and TRBJ2-3; the D is unclear. Germline CDR1 reads SGHRS; CDR2 reads YFSETQ. The CDR3 extends over 14 amino acids. Trimming removed 0 bases from V and 6 bases from J, with 11 bases in between. The CDR3 nucleotides are TGCGCCAGCAGCTTGGCGTCACCGGCGGATACGCAGTATTTT. Translated, it gives CASSLASPADTQYF.

This clonotype was seen more than once but under ten times. The gene calls are TRBV3-1 and TRBJ1-5, with no clear D. The CDR3 loop spans 12 amino acids. Germline V gene lookup returns CDR1 LGHDT and CDR2 YNNKEL (reference sequence). V lost 1 base, J lost 6 bases, and 4 bases lay in between. The CDR3 sequence is CASSQGGQPQHF. The CDR3 nucleotides read TGTGCCAGCAGCCAAGGAGGTCAGCCCCAGCATTTT.

This sequence joins TRBV18 and TRBJ2-5; D is undetermined. The CDR3 length is 13 residues. Germline CDR1 and CDR2: KGHSH and LQKENI. The ends were cut back, 3 bases at V and 4 bases at J, with 9 bases in the middle. The DNA of the CDR3 is TGTGCCAGCTCACCCGTAAGTGGAGAGACCCAGTACTTC. Translation gives CASSPVSGETQYF.

This clonotype was counted a few times. The chain combines TRBV7-6 with TRBJ1-1, with 9 bases aligning to TRBD1. The J segment lost 7 bases and the V segment lost 5 bases, leaving 5 bases of the junction unmatched. The CDR3 sequence is 13 residues long. Germline V gene data show CDR1 as SGHVS and CDR2 as FNYEAQ. DNA for the CDR3: TGTGCCAGCAGCCACCGGACAGGGGATGAAGCTTTCTTT. The encoded protein is CASSHRTGDEAFF.

This clonotype came up many times. A read error may produce the germline difference seen at one junction end. The V and J genes are TRBV5-1 and TRBJ1-1, with D uncertain. The CDR3 has 12 residues. Germline V gene data show CDR1 as SGHRS and CDR2 as YFSETQ. The CDR3 loop reads CASSLTGTEAFF. Written as DNA, the CDR3 is TGTGCCAGCAGCTTGACGGGGACTGAAGCTTTCTTT. The variable domain in full, with the rest retrieved from reference TRBV5-1 and TRBJ1-1, is KAGVTQTPRYLIKTRGQQVTLSCSPISGHRSVSWYQQTPGQGLQFLFEYFSETQRNKGNFPGRFSGRQFSNSRSEMNVSTLELGDSALYLCASSLTGTEAFFGQGTRLTVV.